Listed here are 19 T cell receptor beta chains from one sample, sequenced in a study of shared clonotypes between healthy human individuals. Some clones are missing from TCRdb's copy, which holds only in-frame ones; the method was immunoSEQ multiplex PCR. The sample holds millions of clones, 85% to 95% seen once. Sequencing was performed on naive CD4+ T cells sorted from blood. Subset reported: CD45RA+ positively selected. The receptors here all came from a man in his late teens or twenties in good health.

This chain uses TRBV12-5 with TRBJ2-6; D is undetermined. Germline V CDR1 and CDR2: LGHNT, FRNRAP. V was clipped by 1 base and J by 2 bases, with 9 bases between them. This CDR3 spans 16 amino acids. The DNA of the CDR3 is TGTGCTAGTGGTTTGGGGTTGGCGACTGGGGCCAACGTCCTGACTTTC. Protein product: CASGLGLATGANVLTF.

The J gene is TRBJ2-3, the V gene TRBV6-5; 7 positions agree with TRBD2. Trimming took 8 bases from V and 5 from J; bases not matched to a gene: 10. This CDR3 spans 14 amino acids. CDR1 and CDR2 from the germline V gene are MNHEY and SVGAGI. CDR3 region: CASRPSGRGDTQYF. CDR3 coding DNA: TGTGCCAGCCGGCCTAGCGGCCGGGGAGATACGCAGTATTTT.

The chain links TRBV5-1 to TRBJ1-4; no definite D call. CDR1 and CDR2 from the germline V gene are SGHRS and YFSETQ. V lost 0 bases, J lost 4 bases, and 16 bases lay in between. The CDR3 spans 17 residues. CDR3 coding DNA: TGCGCCAGCAGCTTGGGCATTCAGCTGAGTGGTAATGAAAAACTGTTTTTT. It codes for CASSLGIQLSGNEKLFF.

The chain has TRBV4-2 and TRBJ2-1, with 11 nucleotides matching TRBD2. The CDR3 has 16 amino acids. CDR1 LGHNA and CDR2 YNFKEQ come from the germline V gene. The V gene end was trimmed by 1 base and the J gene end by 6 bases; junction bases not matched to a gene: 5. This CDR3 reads CASSQVTSGSTNEQFF. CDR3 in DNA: TGTGCCAGCAGCCAAGTCACTAGCGGGAGTACCAATGAGCAGTTCTTC.

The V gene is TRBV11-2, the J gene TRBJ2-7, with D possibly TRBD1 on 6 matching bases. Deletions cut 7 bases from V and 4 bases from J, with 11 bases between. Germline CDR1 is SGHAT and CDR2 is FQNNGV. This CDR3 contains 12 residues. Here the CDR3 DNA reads TGTGCCAGCACCCAGGGGCAATACGAGCAGTACTTC. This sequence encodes CASTQGQYEQYF.

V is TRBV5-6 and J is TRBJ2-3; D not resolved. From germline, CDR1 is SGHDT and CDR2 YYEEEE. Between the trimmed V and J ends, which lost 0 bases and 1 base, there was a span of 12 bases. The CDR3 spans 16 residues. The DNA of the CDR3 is TGTGCCAGCAGCTTGGCCGGAGACGATCGCACAGATACGCAGTATTTT. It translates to CASSLAGDDRTDTQYF. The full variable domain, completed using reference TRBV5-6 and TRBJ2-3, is DAGVTQSPTHLIKTRGQQVTLRCSPKSGHDTVSWYQQALGQGPQFIFQYYEEEERQRGNFPDRFSGHQFPNYSSELNVNALLLGDSALYLCASSLAGDDRTDTQYFGPGTRLTVL.

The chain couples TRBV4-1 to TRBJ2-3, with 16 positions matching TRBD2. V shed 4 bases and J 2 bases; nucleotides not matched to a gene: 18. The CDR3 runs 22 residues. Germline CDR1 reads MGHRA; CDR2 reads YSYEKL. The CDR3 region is CASSRPFSGTSGGAKVTDTQYF. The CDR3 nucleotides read TGCGCCAGCAGCCGACCATTTTCCGGGACTAGCGGGGGGGCCAAAGTCACAGATACGCAGTATTTT.

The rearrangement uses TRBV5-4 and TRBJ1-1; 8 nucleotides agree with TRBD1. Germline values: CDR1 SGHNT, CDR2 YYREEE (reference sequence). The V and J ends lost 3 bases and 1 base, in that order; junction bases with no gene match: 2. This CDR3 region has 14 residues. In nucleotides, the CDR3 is TGTGCCAGCAGCTCACAGGGGGGGAACACTGAAGCTTTCTTT. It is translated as CASSSQGGNTEAFF.

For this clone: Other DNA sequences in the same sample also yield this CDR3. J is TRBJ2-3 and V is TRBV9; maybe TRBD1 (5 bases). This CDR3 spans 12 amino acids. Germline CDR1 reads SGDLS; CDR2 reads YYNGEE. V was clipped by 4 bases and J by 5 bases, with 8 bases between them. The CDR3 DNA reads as TGTGCCAGCAGCCCAACAGGAGATACGCAGTATTTT. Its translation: CASSPTGDTQYF. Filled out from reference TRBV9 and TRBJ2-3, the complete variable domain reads DSGVTQTPKHLITATGQRVTLRCSPRSGDLSVYWYQQSLDQGLQFLIQYYNGEERAKGNILERFSAQQFPDLHSELNLSSLELGDSALYFCASSPTGDTQYFGPGTRLTVL.

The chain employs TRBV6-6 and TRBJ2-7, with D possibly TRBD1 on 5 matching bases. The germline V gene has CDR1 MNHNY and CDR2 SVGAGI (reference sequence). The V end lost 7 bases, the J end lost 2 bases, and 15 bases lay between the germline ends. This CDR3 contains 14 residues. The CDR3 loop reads CASTHMGLTYEQYF. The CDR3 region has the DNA TGTGCCAGCACCCATATGGGGCTAACCTACGAGCAGTACTTC.

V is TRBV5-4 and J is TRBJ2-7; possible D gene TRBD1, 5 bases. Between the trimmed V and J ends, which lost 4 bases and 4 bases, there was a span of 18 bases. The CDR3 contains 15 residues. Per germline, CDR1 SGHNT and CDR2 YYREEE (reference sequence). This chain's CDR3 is CASSDQDKSAYEQYF. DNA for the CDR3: TGTGCCAGCAGCGACCAGGACAAAAGCGCGTACGAGCAGTACTTC.

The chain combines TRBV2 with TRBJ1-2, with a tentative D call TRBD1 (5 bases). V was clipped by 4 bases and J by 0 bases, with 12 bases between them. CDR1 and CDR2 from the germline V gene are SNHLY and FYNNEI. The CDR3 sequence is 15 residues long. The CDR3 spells CASSVETGSNYGYTF. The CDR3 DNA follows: TGTGCCAGCAGTGTGGAAACAGGATCTAACTATGGCTACACCTTC.

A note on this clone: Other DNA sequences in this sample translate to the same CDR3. CDR3 DNA: TGTGCCAGCAGTGAATCGGGCTATGGCTACACCTTC. Its protein product is CASSESGYGYTF. V and J are TRBV2 and TRBJ1-2; no firm D call. CDR1 SNHLY and CDR2 FYNNEI come from the germline V gene. Trimming stripped 2 bases from V and 4 bases from J, with 5 bases between. This CDR3 spans 12 amino acids.

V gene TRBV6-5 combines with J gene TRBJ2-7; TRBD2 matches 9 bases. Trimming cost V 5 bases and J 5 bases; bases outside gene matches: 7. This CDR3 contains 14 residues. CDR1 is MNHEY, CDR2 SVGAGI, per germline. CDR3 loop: CASSTGTSIHEQYF. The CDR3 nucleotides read TGTGCCAGCAGTACCGGGACTAGCATCCACGAGCAGTACTTC.

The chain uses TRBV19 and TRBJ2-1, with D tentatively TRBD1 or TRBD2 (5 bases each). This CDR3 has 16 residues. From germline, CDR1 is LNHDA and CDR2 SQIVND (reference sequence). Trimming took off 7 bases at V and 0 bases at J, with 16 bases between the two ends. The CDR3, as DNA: TGTGCCAGTATCAGGACGGGGCCGAGCTCCTACAATGAGCAGTTCTTC. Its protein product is CASIRTGPSSYNEQFF.

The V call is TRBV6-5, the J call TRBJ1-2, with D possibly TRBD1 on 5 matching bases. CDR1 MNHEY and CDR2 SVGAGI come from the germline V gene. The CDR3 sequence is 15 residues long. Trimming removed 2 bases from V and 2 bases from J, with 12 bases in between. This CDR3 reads CASSYGGSLNYGYTF. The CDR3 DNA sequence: TGTGCCAGCAGTTACGGGGGTTCCCTCAACTATGGCTACACCTTC.

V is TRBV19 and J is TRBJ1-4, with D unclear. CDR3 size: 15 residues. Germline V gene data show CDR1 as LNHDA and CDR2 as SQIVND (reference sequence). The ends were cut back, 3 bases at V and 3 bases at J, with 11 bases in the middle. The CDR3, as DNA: TGTGCCAGTAGTATGAGGGCGGCCTCTAATGAAAAACTGTTTTTT. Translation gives CASSMRAASNEKLFF.

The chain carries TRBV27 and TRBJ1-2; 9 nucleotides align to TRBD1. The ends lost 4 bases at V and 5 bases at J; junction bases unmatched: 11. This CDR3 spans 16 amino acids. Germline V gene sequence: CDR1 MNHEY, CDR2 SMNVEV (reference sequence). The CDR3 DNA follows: TGTGCCAGCAGTTCGTTGGACAGGGGCAAAGGGTATGGCTACACCTTC. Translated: CASSSLDRGKGYGYTF.

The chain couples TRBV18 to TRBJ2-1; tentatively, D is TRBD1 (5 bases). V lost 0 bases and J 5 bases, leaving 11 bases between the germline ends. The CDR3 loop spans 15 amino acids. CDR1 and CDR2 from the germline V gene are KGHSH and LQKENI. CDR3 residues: CASSPPTVPDNEQFF. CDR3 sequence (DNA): TGTGCCAGCTCACCACCGACAGTTCCGGACAATGAGCAGTTCTTC.